A single T cell receptor beta chain is shown here with its context. What it binds is unknown. The record originates from a study of response to subunit inactivated influenza vaccine. In TCRdb, the RT-PCR reads were re-called with MiXCR into one record per CDR3 protein. The data show hundreds of thousands of distinct CDR3 sequences, 15% to 19% seen once. General observations from the study: Few new T cells, the authors suggested, are recruited by each seasonal influenza vaccination.

The germline gives CDR1 SGHRS, CDR2 YFSETQ. Trimming took 4 bases from V and 3 from J; bases not matched to a gene: 9. The CDR3 extends over 15 amino acids. This sequence joins TRBV5-1 and TRBJ2-7; TRBD2 aligns across 8 bases. The sample here was PBMCs from blood, taken roughly 12 days after vaccination. The receptor was derived from a man in his fifties or sixties who received an inactivated influenza vaccine. The CDR3 DNA follows: TGCGCCAGCAGCGCTCGCTCTAGCGGGCTCTACGAGCAGTACTTC. Its protein product is CASSARSSGLYEQYF.